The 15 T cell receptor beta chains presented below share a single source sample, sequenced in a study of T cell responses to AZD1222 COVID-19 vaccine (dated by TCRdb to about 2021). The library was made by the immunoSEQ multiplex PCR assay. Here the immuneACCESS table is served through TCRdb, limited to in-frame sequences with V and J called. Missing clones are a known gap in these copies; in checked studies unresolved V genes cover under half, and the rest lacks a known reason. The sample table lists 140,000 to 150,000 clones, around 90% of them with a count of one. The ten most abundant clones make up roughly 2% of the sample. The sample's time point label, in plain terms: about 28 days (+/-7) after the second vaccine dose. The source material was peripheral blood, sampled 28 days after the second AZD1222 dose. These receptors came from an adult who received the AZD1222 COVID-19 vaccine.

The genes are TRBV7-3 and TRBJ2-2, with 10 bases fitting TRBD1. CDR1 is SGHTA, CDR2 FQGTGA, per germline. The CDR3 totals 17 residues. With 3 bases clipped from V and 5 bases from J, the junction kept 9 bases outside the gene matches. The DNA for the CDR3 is TGTGCCAGCAGCTTCCCTGGAGGACAGGGGGGTACCGGGGAGCTGTTTTTT. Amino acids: CASSFPGGQGGTGELFF.

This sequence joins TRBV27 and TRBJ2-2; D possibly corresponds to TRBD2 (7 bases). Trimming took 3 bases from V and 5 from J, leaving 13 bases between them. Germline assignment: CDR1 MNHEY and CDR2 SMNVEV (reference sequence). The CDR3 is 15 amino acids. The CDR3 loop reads CASSLEGRGTGELFF. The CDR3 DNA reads TGTGCCAGCAGTTTGGAAGGGAGGGGGACCGGGGAGCTGTTTTTT.

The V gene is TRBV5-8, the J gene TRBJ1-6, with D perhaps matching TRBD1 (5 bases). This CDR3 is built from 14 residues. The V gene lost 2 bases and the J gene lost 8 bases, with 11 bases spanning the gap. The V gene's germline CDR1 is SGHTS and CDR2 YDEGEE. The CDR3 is CASSFGGRDSPLHF. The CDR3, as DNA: TGTGCCAGCAGCTTCGGGGGGAGGGATTCACCCCTCCACTTT.

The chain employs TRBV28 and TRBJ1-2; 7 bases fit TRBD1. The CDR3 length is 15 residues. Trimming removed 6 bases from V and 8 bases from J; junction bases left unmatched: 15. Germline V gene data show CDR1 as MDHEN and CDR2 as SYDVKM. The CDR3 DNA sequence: TGTGCCAGCAGGTCTAACAGGGGCTCAGGGGGAGGCTACACCTTC. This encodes CASRSNRGSGGGYTF.

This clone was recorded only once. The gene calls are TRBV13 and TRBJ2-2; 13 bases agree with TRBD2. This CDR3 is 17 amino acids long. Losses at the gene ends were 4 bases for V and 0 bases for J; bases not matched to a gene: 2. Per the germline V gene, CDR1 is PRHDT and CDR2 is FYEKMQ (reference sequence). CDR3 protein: CASSSGLAGTNTGELFF. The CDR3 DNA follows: TGTGCCAGCAGCTCGGGACTAGCGGGAACGAACACCGGGGAGCTGTTTTTT.

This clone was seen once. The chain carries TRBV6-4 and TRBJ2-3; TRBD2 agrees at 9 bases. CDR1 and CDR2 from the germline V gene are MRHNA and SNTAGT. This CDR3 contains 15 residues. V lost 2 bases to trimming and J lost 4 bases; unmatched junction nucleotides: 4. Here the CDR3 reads CASSDGAGGPDTQYF. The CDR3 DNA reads TGTGCCAGCAGTGACGGAGCGGGAGGCCCAGATACGCAGTATTTT.

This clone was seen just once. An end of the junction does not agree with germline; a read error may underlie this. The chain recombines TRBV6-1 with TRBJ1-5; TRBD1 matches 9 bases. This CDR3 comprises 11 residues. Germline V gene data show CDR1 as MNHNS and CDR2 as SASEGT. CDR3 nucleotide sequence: TGTGCCAGCAGTGAATCCGGACAGGGGAATTTT. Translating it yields CASSESGQGNF.

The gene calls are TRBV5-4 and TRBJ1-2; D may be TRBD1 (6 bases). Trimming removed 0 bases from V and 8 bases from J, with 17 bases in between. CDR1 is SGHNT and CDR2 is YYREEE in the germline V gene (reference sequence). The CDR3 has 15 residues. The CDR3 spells CASSLERGQNGGYTF. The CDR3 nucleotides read TGTGCCAGCAGCTTGGAACGAGGACAGAACGGGGGCTACACCTTC.

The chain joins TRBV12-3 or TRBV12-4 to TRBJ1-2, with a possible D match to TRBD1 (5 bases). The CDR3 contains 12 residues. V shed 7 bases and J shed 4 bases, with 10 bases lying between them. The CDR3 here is CASTRGGYGYTF. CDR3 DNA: TGTGCCAGCACACGGGGGGGCTATGGCTACACCTTC.

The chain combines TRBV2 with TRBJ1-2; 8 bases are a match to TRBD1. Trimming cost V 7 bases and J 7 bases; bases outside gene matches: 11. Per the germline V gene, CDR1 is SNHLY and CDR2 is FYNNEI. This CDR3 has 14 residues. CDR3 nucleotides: TGTGCCAGCATAAAACAGGGGGATTCGCGTGGCTACACCTTC. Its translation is CASIKQGDSRGYTF.

The CDR3 sequence is CATSRDWAQRGGELFF. The CDR3 DNA sequence: TGTGCCACCAGCAGAGATTGGGCCCAACGCGGCGGGGAGCTGTTTTTT. The V gene is TRBV15, the J gene TRBJ2-2, with D unclear. Trimming pared 0 bases from V and 7 bases from J, leaving 15 bases between. Germline V gene sequence: CDR1 LNHNV, CDR2 YYDKDF (reference sequence). The CDR3 sequence is 16 residues long. Together with reference TRBV15 and TRBJ2-2, the CDR3 gives the full variable domain: DAMVIQNPRYQVTQFGKPVTLSCSQTLNHNVMYWYQQKSSQAPKLLFHYYDKDFNNEADTPDNFQSRRPNTSFCFLDIRSPGLGDTAMYLCATSRDWAQRGGELFFGEGSRLTVL.

The CDR3 sequence: CASSIWGRASSNQPQHF. The CDR3 bases are TGTGCCAGTAGTATATGGGGCAGGGCATCTAGCAATCAGCCCCAGCATTTT. The rearrangement joins TRBV19 to TRBJ1-5, with a possible D match to TRBD1 (5 bases). This CDR3 spans 17 amino acids. Trimming pared 2 bases from V and 0 bases from J, leaving 14 bases between. The V gene's germline CDR1 is LNHDA and CDR2 SQIVND (reference sequence).

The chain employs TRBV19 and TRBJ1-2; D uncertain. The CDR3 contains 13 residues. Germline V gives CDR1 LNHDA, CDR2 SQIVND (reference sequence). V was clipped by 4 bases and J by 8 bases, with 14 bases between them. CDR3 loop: CASSTSGERGYTF. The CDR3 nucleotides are TGTGCCAGTAGTACGTCCGGGGAGAGGGGCTACACCTTC.

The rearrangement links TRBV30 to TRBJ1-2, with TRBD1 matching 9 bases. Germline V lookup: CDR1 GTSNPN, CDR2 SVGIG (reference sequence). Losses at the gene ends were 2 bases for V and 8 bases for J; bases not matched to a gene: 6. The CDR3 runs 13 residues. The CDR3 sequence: CAWSLQGAGGYTF. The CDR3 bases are TGTGCCTGGAGTTTACAGGGGGCCGGGGGCTACACCTTC.

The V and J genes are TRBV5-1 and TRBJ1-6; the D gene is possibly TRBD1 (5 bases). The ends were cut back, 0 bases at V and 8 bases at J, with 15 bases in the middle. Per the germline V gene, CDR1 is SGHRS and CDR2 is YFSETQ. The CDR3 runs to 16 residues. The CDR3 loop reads CASSLAPRVGDSPLHF. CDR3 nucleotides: TGCGCCAGCAGCTTGGCCCCCAGGGTTGGGGATTCACCCCTCCACTTT.